This T cell receptor beta chain was found in a study of neurological immune-mediated disorders. Findings of the study overall: Across subjects, expanded clones had no CDR3 amino acid sequences in common, pointing to private repertoires in all groups.

This CDR3 contains 14 residues. CDR1 is SGHRS, CDR2 YFSETQ, per germline. With 10-nucleotide random UMIs, 5'RACE was used to make the cDNA. From the 5' RACE reads, TCRdb called clonotypes with MiXCR, one entry per CDR3 protein. The sample has roughly 80,000 distinct CDR3 sequences; nearly 6% are singletons. This clonotype was detected a few times. Its antigen is not identified. At one end the junction does not follow the germline gene, possibly because of a read error. Time point of the sample: longitudinal time-point 2. The TCR comes from a woman aged 60 to 75 with multiple sclerosis. The sequenced material came from PBMCs. The chain employs TRBV5-1 and TRBJ1-1, with D unresolved. CDR3 DNA sequence: TGCGCCAGCAGTTTGGGATATATGAACACTGAAGCTTTCTTT. Its protein product is CASSLGYMNTEAFF.